The entry below gives a single T cell receptor beta chain sequence along with its context. Its antigen is as yet unknown. These data belong to a study of cytomegalovirus exposure and HLA in healthy donors. The CDR3 sequence is 16 residues long. PCR involved 60 Vbeta and 13 Jbeta primers. Assay used: immunoSEQ multiplex PCR; TCRdb lists only in-frame clones, some missing. The table has just over 200,000 clones, around 70% seen once; the top ten hold 2.6%. General study points: Later analysis identified several of the most significant clusters that appeared linked to common viral pathogens. An analysis done earlier found most TCR beta V segments productive about 90% or about 30% of the time.

Sequenced sample: PBMCs. This TCR came from a man between 40 and 49 years old in good health and CMV-seropositive. The chain has TRBV21-1 and TRBJ1-1; the D call TRBD1 from the table was never checked on the DNA. TRBV21-1 represents a pseudogene. CDR3 region: CASTNVLDRGDTKAFF. Here the CDR3 DNA reads TGTGCCAGCACCAACGTCCTGGACAGGGGAGACACTAAAGCTTTCTTT.